A single sample is the source of the 19 T cell receptor beta chains below, sequenced in a study of Ad26.COV2.S vaccination and SARS-CoV-2 variants. Assay used: immunoSEQ multiplex PCR; TCRdb lists only in-frame clones, some missing. Here the sample spans hundreds of thousands of clones, 75% to 90% being singletons. Treatment given: about 20 received Ad26.COV2.S at low or high dose, single or two shots; about 5 received placebo; per-sample allocation not given. Specimen acquisition occurred on day 63 following the initial vaccine or placebo injection. The sample in question was peripheral blood, obtained in a trial of Ad26.COV2.S vaccine versus placebo. The receptors were sampled from a person aged 18-60 years who received the Ad26.COV2.S COVID-19 vaccine or a placebo.

This sequence joins TRBV6-4 and TRBJ2-6; D unresolved. Trimming removed 0 bases at V and 0 bases at J, with 9 bases between. Germline V gene lookup returns CDR1 MRHNA and CDR2 SNTAGT. The length of the CDR3 is 17 residues. Here the CDR3 reads CASSDSGSFSGANVLTF. CDR3 coding DNA: TGTGCCAGCAGTGACTCTGGCAGCTTCTCTGGGGCCAACGTCCTGACTTTC.

V gene TRBV7-2 combines with J gene TRBJ2-4; perhaps TRBD1 as D (6 bases). This CDR3 region has 14 residues. Trimming pared 5 bases from V and 5 bases from J, leaving 13 bases between. Germline V gene lookup returns CDR1 SGHTA and CDR2 FQGNSA. CDR3 sequence: CASSLIAGENIQYF. The CDR3 DNA follows: TGTGCCAGCAGCCTAATAGCAGGGGAAAACATTCAGTACTTC.

The chain couples TRBV7-2 to TRBJ2-3; D not certain. CDR1 and CDR2 (germline): SGHTA, FQGNSA. The V end lost 5 bases, the J end lost 3 bases, and 9 bases lay between the germline ends. CDR3 length equals 13 residues. CDR3 nucleotide sequence: TGTGCCAGCAGCCTCTATAGTACAGATACGCAGTATTTT. Translation: CASSLYSTDTQYF.

The chain uses TRBV6-6 and TRBJ1-1; TRBD1 matches at 8 bases. This CDR3 has 11 residues. Germline loops: CDR1 MNHNY, CDR2 SVGAGI (reference sequence). Trimming took 4 bases from V and 14 from J; bases not matched to a gene: 6. This CDR3 is CASSSRTGSFF. The CDR3 DNA follows: TGTGCCAGCAGTTCTAGGACAGGGAGCTTCTTT.

This clone was counted once. This rearrangement joins TRBV15 to TRBJ2-1; the D gene is possibly TRBD1 (7 bases). The CDR3 loop spans 15 amino acids. The V end lost 0 bases, the J end lost 10 bases, and 16 bases lay between the germline ends. Germline lookup yields CDR1 LNHNV and CDR2 YYDKDF (reference sequence). CDR3 sequence: CATSRDLGGGREQFF. As DNA, the CDR3 is TGTGCCACCAGCAGAGATCTTGGAGGGGGCAGAGAGCAGTTCTTC.

The rearrangement links TRBV2 to TRBJ1-6; 9 bases are shared with TRBD1. V was pared by 6 bases and J by 9 bases, with 6 bases of the junction left unmatched. Germline lookup yields CDR1 SNHLY and CDR2 FYNNEI. This CDR3 contains 14 residues. DNA for the CDR3: TGTGCCAGCAGACAGGGGGCGCCTCTTTCACCCCTCCACTTT. This encodes CASRQGAPLSPLHF.

This chain connects TRBV30 to TRBJ2-1, with TRBD2 identical over 9 bases. Unmatched junction bases numbered 21, after V lost 2 bases and J lost 7 bases. Germline V lookup: CDR1 GTSNPN, CDR2 SVGIG (reference sequence). The CDR3 covers 19 residues. The CDR3 here is CAWSSSGSGGGGLRNEQFF. Written as DNA, the CDR3 is TGTGCCTGGAGTTCCTCGGGTAGCGGGGGCGGGGGGTTGAGGAATGAGCAGTTCTTC. The full variable domain, in which reference TRBV30 and TRBJ2-1 provide the parts outside the CDR3, is SQTIHQWPATLVQPVGSPLSLECTVEGTSNPNLYWYRQAAGRGLQLLFYSVGIGQISSEVPQNLSASRPQDRQFILSSKKLLLSDSGFYLCAWSSSGSGGGGLRNEQFFGPGTRLTVL.

The rearrangement uses TRBV7-9 and TRBJ1-4; a possible D gene is TRBD1 (6 bases). Looked up from germline, CDR1 is SEHNR and CDR2 is FQNEAQ (reference sequence). V lost 4 bases, J lost 3 bases, and 18 bases lay in between. The CDR3 has 17 amino acids. The CDR3 DNA sequence: TGTGCCAGCAGCTCCCTCGGGGGGGCTGGGGCTAATGAAAAACTGTTTTTT. Protein sequence: CASSSLGGAGANEKLFF.

This clone was seen only once. The V gene is TRBV11-2, the J gene TRBJ2-1; 11 bases match TRBD2. CDR1 and CDR2 from the germline V gene are SGHAT and FQNNGV. The CDR3 is 17 residues long. The ends lost 0 bases at V and 7 bases at J; junction bases unmatched: 8. CDR3 sequence: CASSLDSPSGGLNEQFF. The CDR3 DNA follows: TGTGCCAGCAGCTTAGATTCCCCTAGCGGGGGGTTAAATGAGCAGTTCTTC.

This chain uses TRBV6-2 or TRBV6-3 with TRBJ1-2; possible D gene TRBD1, 6 bases. The germline gives CDR1 MNHEY, CDR2 SVGEGT. Deletions cut 5 bases from V and 8 bases from J, with 12 bases between. The CDR3 extends over 12 amino acids. The CDR3 sequence is CASSLAGGGYTF. CDR3 DNA sequence: TGTGCCAGCAGTCTAGCCGGGGGCGGCTACACCTTC.

The rearrangement links TRBV6-5 to TRBJ1-5, with 8 bases matching TRBD1. The germline V gene encodes CDR1 MNHEY and CDR2 SVGAGI. The CDR3 has 15 amino acids. V lost 6 bases, J lost 3 bases, and 7 bases stayed unmatched. Here the CDR3 reads CASRLQGGVNQPQHF. The CDR3 bases are TGTGCCAGCAGGCTACAGGGGGGAGTCAATCAGCCCCAGCATTTT.

The genes are TRBV7-9 and TRBJ2-7; TRBD1 matches 7 bases. In germline, CDR1 is SEHNR, CDR2 FQNEAQ (reference sequence). With V trimmed by 1 base and J by 5 bases, 5 bases remained unmatched. The CDR3 totals 14 residues. CDR3 nucleotides: TGTGCCAGCAGCTTAGTACGCCAGGGGGACGAGCAGTACTTC. Amino acids: CASSLVRQGDEQYF. Based on the CDR3 plus reference TRBV7-9 and TRBJ2-7, the full variable domain is DTGVSQNPRHKITKRGQNVTFRCDPISEHNRLYWYRQTLGQGPEFLTYFQNEAQLEKSRLLSDRFSAERPKGSFSTLEIQRTEQGDSAMYLCASSLVRQGDEQYFGPGTRLTVT.

This chain joins TRBV3-1 (or the pseudogene TRBV3-2) and TRBJ1-2; 7 nucleotides match TRBD1. CDR3 length equals 16 residues. Losses at the gene ends were 3 bases for V and 2 bases for J; bases not matched to a gene: 9. CDR1 and CDR2 from the germline V gene are LGHDT and YNNKEL (reference sequence). CDR3 DNA sequence: TGTGCCAGCAGCCATACTACCGGGACAGAAAACTATGGCTACACCTTC. Protein sequence: CASSHTTGTENYGYTF.

The chain joins TRBV19 to TRBJ1-2; D unresolved. CDR3 length: 14 amino acids. The V and J ends lost 3 bases and 0 bases respectively, with 8 bases between them. Germline V gene sequence: CDR1 LNHDA, CDR2 SQIVND (reference sequence). CDR3 DNA sequence: TGTGCCAGTAGTATGAGGGTACCTAACTATGGCTACACCTTC. This codes for CASSMRVPNYGYTF.

The J gene is TRBJ2-4, the V gene TRBV7-9; TRBD1 agrees at 8 bases. The CDR3 is 13 amino acids. Germline V gene sequence: CDR1 SEHNR, CDR2 FQNEAQ (reference sequence). The trim removed 1 base at V and 11 bases at J, leaving 4 bases unmatched. DNA of the CDR3: TGTGCCAGCAGCTTAGGCGGACAGGGCCTTCAGTACTTC. As protein: CASSLGGQGLQYF.

V and J are TRBV9 and TRBJ1-1, with 9 bases that match TRBD1. V dropped 1 base and J dropped 7; count of bases not matched to a gene: 5. Germline V gene lookup returns CDR1 SGDLS and CDR2 YYNGEE. The CDR3 runs to 14 residues. CDR3: CASSVTGGLGEAFF. DNA of the CDR3: TGTGCCAGCAGCGTAACAGGGGGCTTGGGTGAAGCTTTCTTT.

V usage is TRBV10-3 and J usage is TRBJ2-7; tentatively, D is TRBD1 or TRBD2 (5 bases each). Trimming stripped 3 bases from V and 3 bases from J, with 24 bases between. The CDR3 covers 18 residues. The V gene's germline CDR1 is ENHRY and CDR2 SYGVKD. In DNA form, the CDR3 reads TGTGCCATCAGTGATTTAATAATGTGGGGGAACCCCAACTACGAGCAGTACTTC. The encoded protein is CAISDLIMWGNPNYEQYF.

This chain's CDR3 is CASGKAGVSNSPLHF. The CDR3 DNA sequence: TGTGCCAGCGGGAAGGCAGGGGTTTCTAATTCACCCCTCCACTTT. J is TRBJ1-6 and V is TRBV6-5, with D possibly being TRBD1 (6 bases). CDR1 is MNHEY, CDR2 SVGAGI, per germline. Trimming removed 8 bases at V and 6 bases at J, with 17 bases between. The CDR3 has 15 amino acids.

V gene TRBV11-2 combines with J gene TRBJ2-1, with 11 bases that match TRBD2. Germline loops: CDR1 SGHAT, CDR2 FQNNGV. The length of the CDR3 is 17 residues. V trimming: 0 bases; J trimming: 10 bases; junction bases outside the gene matches: 11. CDR3 loop: CASSLDLAGGGNAEQFF. CDR3 nucleotide sequence: TGTGCCAGCAGCTTAGATTTAGCGGGAGGGGGTAATGCGGAGCAGTTCTTC.